This TCR beta chain was observed in a study of blood T cells in healthy people across ages. General observations from the study: Naive CD4+ cells and diversity were both higher in long-lived donors than in aged donors. TCR beta diversity per million T cells fell roughly linearly with age. Donor CMV status, an unknown factor, possibly confounded changes in expanded clonotypes.

This CDR3 contains 14 residues. V was shortened by 3 bases and J by 3 bases, with 11 bases between the two germline ends. Germline V CDR1 and CDR2: MRHNA, SNTAGT. Alongside a J-beta primer mix, a sample-barcoded 5' primer served in a second PCR lasting about 7 to 11 cycles. TCRdb reprocessed the 5' RACE reads with MiXCR, giving one entry per CDR3 protein. Of under 800,000 distinct CDR3 sequences in the sample, over 20% were seen once. Researchers collected 9.5 to 10 milliliters of peripheral blood from every single donor. This clonotype was detected a few times. Its antigen is unknown. Source material: blood. This chain uses TRBV6-4 with TRBJ2-5; D remains unclear. This TCR was sampled from a man between 70 and 80 years old in good health. The CDR3 bases are TGTGCCAGCAGTGATGATTGGCAGAAAGAGACCCAGTACTTC. This encodes CASSDDWQKETQYF.